What follows are 10 T cell receptor beta chains derived from one specimen sequenced in a study of blood T cell repertoires in COVID-19. TCRdb keeps only in-frame clones here, not all; method: immunoSEQ multiplex PCR. This table holds tens of thousands of clones, approximately 90% found once. The sample taken for sequencing was peripheral blood. The receptors stem from a woman aged 45-59 years with active or convalescent COVID-19.

The CDR3 region has the DNA TGTGCCAGCAGTGAAGGAGGGGGTGCCGTTCAGTACTTC. This codes for CASSEGGGAVQYF. V is TRBV2 and J is TRBJ2-4; D is perhaps TRBD1 (6 bases). CDR3 length equals 13 residues. V was shortened by 1 base and J by 11 bases, with 12 bases between the two germline ends. Germline values: CDR1 SNHLY, CDR2 FYNNEI.

This clone has more than one count but fewer than ten. The DNA for the CDR3 is TGTGCCAGCAGCCAAGACGCTAGCTCTGGAAACACCATATATTTT. It encodes CASSQDASSGNTIYF. This sequence joins TRBV7-9 and TRBJ1-3; D ambiguous. V dropped 5 bases and J dropped 0 bases, with 11 bases sitting between them. The CDR3 runs 15 residues. Germline values: CDR1 SEHNR, CDR2 FQNEAQ (reference sequence).

J is TRBJ1-4 and V is TRBV27; a possible D gene is TRBD1 (5 bases). The CDR3 totals 14 residues. The germline CDR1 and CDR2 sequences are MNHEY and SMNVEV (reference sequence). Trimming took 6 bases from V and 10 from J, leaving 18 bases between them. The CDR3 protein is CASSLNQEGRKLFF. In nucleotides, the CDR3 is TGTGCCAGCAGCCTTAACCAGGAGGGACGAAAACTGTTTTTT.

This chain uses TRBV19 with TRBJ2-7, with 9 bases that match TRBD1. The V gene's germline CDR1 is LNHDA and CDR2 SQIVND (reference sequence). J was trimmed by 2 bases and V by 8 bases; bases with no gene match: 4. The CDR3 extends over 13 amino acids. CDR3 in DNA: TGTGCCAGTCGTAGACAGGGGGCCTACGAGCAGTACTTC. Protein sequence: CASRRQGAYEQYF.

The gene calls are TRBV2 and TRBJ1-4; D gene uncertain. The V and J ends lost 3 bases and 7 bases respectively, with 15 bases between them. Germline lookup yields CDR1 SNHLY and CDR2 FYNNEI. CDR3 size: 15 residues. The CDR3 DNA reads as TGTGCCAGCAGTGAGGCCGAAACGCCTAGTGAAAAACTGTTTTTT. Its protein is CASSEAETPSEKLFF.

This sequence joins TRBV6-5 and TRBJ2-7, with 9 bases identical to TRBD1. Germline CDR1 reads MNHEY; CDR2 reads SVGAGI. The trim removed 9 bases at V and 3 bases at J, leaving 9 bases unmatched. The CDR3 is made up of 14 amino acids. The CDR3, as DNA: TGTGCCAGTAACAGGGGGCGCGGGGTCTACGAGCAGTACTTC. Translation gives CASNRGRGVYEQYF.

The chain links TRBV5-1 to TRBJ1-1; D possibly corresponds to TRBD1 (5 bases). Trimming removed 2 bases from V and 4 bases from J, with 9 bases in between. CDR1 SGHRS and CDR2 YFSETQ come from the germline V gene. The CDR3 totals 13 residues. CDR3 DNA sequence: TGCGCCAGCAGCTTAGGGGCGGCCACTGAAGCTTTCTTT. It codes for CASSLGAATEAFF.

The chain joins TRBV13 to TRBJ1-2, with unresolved D. Germline V CDR1 and CDR2: PRHDT, FYEKMQ (reference sequence). The CDR3 runs to 15 residues. Trimming removed 0 bases at V and 7 bases at J, with 15 bases between. This CDR3 reads CASSLGLGSLRGYTF. The CDR3 nucleotides read TGTGCCAGCAGCTTAGGCCTAGGGAGTCTGCGTGGCTACACCTTC.

Comments on this clone: No DNA is shown, since the ends of the CDR3 on it are uncertain; the CDR3 is the one TCRdb lists. V gene TRBV21-1 combines with J gene TRBJ1-1; the table gives TRBD1 as D, unverified against the DNA. TRBV21-1 is shown as a pseudogene. A total of 14 residues make up the CDR3, ends included. CDR3 region: CASNFGQGAAEAFF.

This clone has only one observation. The chain has TRBV4-3 and TRBJ2-7, with D uncertain. The CDR3 has 13 amino acids. CDR1 and CDR2 from the germline V gene are LGHNA and YSLEER. V lost 3 bases and J 7 bases, leaving 13 bases between the germline ends. The CDR3 loop is CASSQFRSDEQYF. DNA for the CDR3: TGCGCCAGCAGCCAGTTCCGGTCCGATGAGCAGTACTTC.